This T cell receptor beta chain derives from a study of cytomegalovirus exposure and HLA in healthy donors. This clone has just one count. The PCR contained 60 Vbeta and 13 Jbeta primers. Libraries were prepared by immunoSEQ multiplex PCR; TCRdb keeps only in-frame clonotypes and omits some of them. The table lists over 85,000 clones, around 68% of them singletons. The CDR3 is made up of 16 amino acids. V shed 5 bases and J 2 bases; nucleotides not matched to a gene: 7. Germline-derived CDR1 and CDR2 are LGHNA and YSLEER. The TCR comes from a female donor in good health and CMV-seronegative. J is TRBJ2-3 and V is TRBV4-3, with 10 nucleotides matching TRBD2. The sequencing input was PBMCs. The CDR3 loop reads CASSNPSGGNTDTQYF. CDR3 DNA: TGCGCCAGCAGCAACCCTAGCGGGGGCAACACAGATACGCAGTATTTT.